This TCR beta chain appears in the sequencing data of a study of T cells in Graves' hyperthyroidism and ophthalmopathy. The CDR3 contains 14 residues. V was cut by 3 bases and J by 3 bases, with 11 bases left in between. Germline V CDR1 and CDR2: MDHEN, SYDVKM. Researchers amplified the TCR beta CDR3 regions from RNA transcripts. Researchers ran a first-round RT-PCR on the TCR CDR3 using the HTBI primer set. In TCRdb, the multiplex PCR reads were re-called with MiXCR into one record per CDR3 protein. The sample holds roughly 700,000 distinct CDR3 sequences, 14% seen once. The hyperthyroidism patients had all been newly diagnosed, and their disease duration was under 2 months. Their ages ranged from 18 to 65 years. Patients with uncontrolled infections, other autoimmune diseases, pregnancy or lactation were excluded. Study results and limitations: Ophthalmopathy onset followed model prediction by a median about seven months.

This clonotype was counted at least ten times. Its target is not known. The V gene is TRBV28, the J gene TRBJ1-1, with TRBD1 as a possible D gene (5 bases). Sequenced material: blood. The receptor's source is a woman aged 18-29 years with Graves' hyperthyroidism. In DNA form, the CDR3 reads TGTGCCAGCAGTTTGTTCAGGGACGACACTGAAGCTTTCTTT. It specifies CASSLFRDDTEAFF.